A single sample gave rise to the 10 T cell receptor beta chains below, sequenced in a study of blood T cell repertoires in COVID-19. The repertoire was sequenced with immunoSEQ multiplex PCR; TCRdb's copy has only in-frame clones and lacks some. This table holds over 50,000 clones, 81% found once. Sequencing used peripheral blood. The receptors shown here come from an older man with acute or convalescent COVID-19.

The count of this clone is one. This sequence joins TRBV6-5 and TRBJ2-3; D not certain. CDR3 length: 13 residues. CDR1 MNHEY and CDR2 SVGAGI come from the germline V gene. V was shortened by 8 bases and J by 2 bases, with 11 bases between the two germline ends. CDR3 region: CASDDFPTDTQYF. CDR3 DNA: TGTGCCAGCGACGACTTCCCCACAGATACGCAGTATTTT.

The genes are TRBV13 and TRBJ2-1, with 14 bases matching TRBD2. The V gene's germline CDR1 is PRHDT and CDR2 FYEKMQ (reference sequence). The CDR3 length is 17 residues. V gave up 5 bases and J gave up 7 bases; unmatched junction bases: 10. The CDR3 bases are TGTGCCAGCAGCCCGGGACGGGGGACTAGCGGGAGAAATGAGCAGTTCTTC. Translation gives CASSPGRGTSGRNEQFF.

V and J are TRBV24-1 and TRBJ2-3, with 9 bases fitting TRBD2. This CDR3 has 16 amino acids. Looked up from germline, CDR1 is KGHDR and CDR2 is SFDVKD. Trimming at V came to 3 bases and at J to 2 bases, leaving 5 bases not matched to a gene. CDR3 coding DNA: TGTGCCACCAGTGATAGGGTAGCGGGAGTCACAGATACGCAGTATTTT. Its protein is CATSDRVAGVTDTQYF.

CDR3 nucleotides: TGTGCCAGCTCACCATACACCAACTATGGCTACACCTTC. This codes for CASSPYTNYGYTF. The chain combines TRBV18 with TRBJ1-2, with D unresolved. Trimming took 2 bases from V and 2 from J, leaving 6 bases between them. The CDR3 contains 13 residues. CDR1 is KGHSH and CDR2 is LQKENI in the germline V gene.

The chain has TRBV12-3 or TRBV12-4 and TRBJ2-3, with 8 bases matching TRBD2. V lost 2 bases and J lost 13; bases outside the gene matches: 5. The CDR3 runs 12 residues. The CDR3 DNA sequence: TGTGCCAGCAGTTTACCCGGGACTAGTGAGTATTTT. Its translation: CASSLPGTSEYF.

The chain links TRBV24-1 to TRBJ2-1; a weak D match, TRBD2 (5 bases). The CDR3 spans 15 residues. The V gene lost 3 bases and the J gene lost 4 bases, with 12 bases spanning the gap. Germline V gives CDR1 KGHDR, CDR2 SFDVKD. This CDR3 is CATSDPGRGYNEQFF. For the CDR3, the DNA is TGTGCCACCAGTGATCCGGGTAGAGGGTACAATGAGCAGTTCTTC.

Comment on this clone: This may come from a read error, since a much larger clone is one base off. The chain couples TRBV6-5 to TRBJ1-5, with D possibly matching TRBD1 (6 bases). Germline V gene data show CDR1 as MNHEY and CDR2 as SVGAGI. This CDR3 has 15 residues. V lost 6 bases to trimming and J lost 3 bases, with 15 bases between them. The CDR3 loop is CASRRGRGDNQPQHF. The CDR3 nucleotides read TGTGCCAGCAGAAGAGGCAGGGGCGACAATCAGCCCCAGCATTTT.

The V gene is TRBV19, the J gene TRBJ2-3, with TRBD1 identical over 7 bases. Germline V CDR1 and CDR2: LNHDA, SQIVND (reference sequence). V dropped 4 bases and J dropped 4; count of bases not matched to a gene: 5. This CDR3 has 14 amino acids. The CDR3 DNA sequence: TGTGCCAGTAGTACACAGGGGATGGCAGATACGCAGTATTTT. Residues: CASSTQGMADTQYF. The complete variable domain, with remaining parts taken from reference TRBV19 and TRBJ2-3, reads DGGITQSPKYLFRKEGQNVTLSCEQNLNHDAMYWYRQDPGQGLRLIYYSQIVNDFQKGDIAEGYSVSREKKESFPLTVTSAQKNPTAFYLCASSTQGMADTQYFGPGTRLTVL.

V is TRBV7-2 and J is TRBJ1-5, with D possibly matching TRBD1 (6 bases). This CDR3 is built from 15 residues. Germline values: CDR1 SGHTA, CDR2 FQGNSA. V was pared by 2 bases and J by 3 bases, with 11 bases between. CDR3 loop: CASSLYGGLNQPQHF. The CDR3 DNA follows: TGTGCCAGCAGCTTATATGGGGGCCTCAATCAGCCCCAGCATTTT.

V usage is TRBV19 and J usage is TRBJ1-5; no firm D call. The CDR3 extends over 13 amino acids. Trimming cost V 7 bases and J 0 bases, with 7 bases left between them. In germline, CDR1 is LNHDA, CDR2 SQIVND (reference sequence). CDR3 protein: CASTPYSNQPQHF. CDR3 sequence (DNA): TGTGCCAGTACCCCTTATAGCAATCAGCCCCAGCATTTT.